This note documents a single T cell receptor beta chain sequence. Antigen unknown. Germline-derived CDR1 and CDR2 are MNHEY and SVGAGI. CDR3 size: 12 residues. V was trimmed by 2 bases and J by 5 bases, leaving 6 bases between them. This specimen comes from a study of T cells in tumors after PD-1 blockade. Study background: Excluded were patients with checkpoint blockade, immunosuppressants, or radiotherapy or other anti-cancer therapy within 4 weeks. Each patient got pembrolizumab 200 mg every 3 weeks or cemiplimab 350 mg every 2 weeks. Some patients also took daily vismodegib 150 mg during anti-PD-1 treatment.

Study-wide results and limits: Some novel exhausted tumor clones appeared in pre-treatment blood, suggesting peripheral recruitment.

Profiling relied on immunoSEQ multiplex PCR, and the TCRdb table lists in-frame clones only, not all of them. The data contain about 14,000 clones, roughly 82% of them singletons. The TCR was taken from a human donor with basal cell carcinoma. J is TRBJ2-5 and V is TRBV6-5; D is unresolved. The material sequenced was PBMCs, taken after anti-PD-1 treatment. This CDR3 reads CASSYGRETQYF. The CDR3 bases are TGTGCCAGCAGTTACGGGCGGGAGACCCAGTACTTC.